These T cell receptor beta chains were read from a single sample in a study of radiotherapy plus CTLA-4 blockade in lung cancer. Clones were read by immunoSEQ multiplex PCR, and TCRdb kept only the in-frame ones, dropping some. The sample has fewer than 100,000 clones, about four fifths seen once. The sequences come from peripheral blood, collected from a patient treated with radiotherapy plus ipilimumab. The receptors come from a human donor with non-small cell lung cancer who had stable disease on radiotherapy plus ipilimumab. The CDR3 runs from the conserved cysteine through the conserved F or W. Size is stated for part of the rows, as once, few or many counts, or as a class when the clone is expanded.

size,V,CDR3
.,TRBV2,CASSEEGQGNQPQHF
.,TRBV30,CAWSVPGTVNTEAFF
once,TRBV2,CASTGGTSNQPQHF
.,TRBV2,CASSARDRGYYGYTF
.,TRBV5-1,CASSLTQGYGNTIYF
.,TRBV18,CASSPGRENTGELFF
.,TRBV18,CASSRLLALSAGNQPQHF
.,TRBV18,CASSPLGGLNTEAFF
.,TRBV5-1,CASSNGPLRQVGPNYGYTF
.,TRBV11-2,CASSSRDRVGYTF
.,TRBV9,CASSGRGSSGNTIYF
.,TRBV27,CASSLSVDGNQPQHF
.,TRBV27,CASKLTGPNQPQHF
.,TRBV10-3,CATRGTGGNTEAFF
.,TRBV28,CASRFRRQNTEAFF
.,TRBV7-6,CASSSAPGPQETQYF
.,TRBV7-2,CASSRSHSNSYEQYF
.,TRBV5-1,CASSPQGGVVETQYF
.,TRBV27,CASSFLLAAGTDTQYF
.,TRBV9,CASSVGQFNSPLHF
few,TRBV27,CASSSGDINTEAFF
.,TRBV30,CAWSPSYGYTF
few,TRBV5-6,CASSLGADPLRRF
.,TRBV29-1,CSVVAREFFTDTQYF
.,TRBV15,CATSRGVPGTPRF
once,TRBV9,CASSVTGGPSYEQYF
.,TRBV5-1,CASSLEGPHEQYF
once,TRBV11-2,CASSFDRSFNSPLHF
.,TRBV11-2,CASSEGLAGDTQYF
once,TRBV11-3,CASSSGDQETQYF
.,TRBV10-3,CAISENPGKLNTEAFF
.,TRBV7-8,CASSLTQGGTEAFF
.,TRBV27,CASSVTGQGLYEQYF
.,TRBV6-5,CASSTGQGAAFF
few,TRBV29-1,CSVYIAGVEETQYF